This T cell receptor beta chain was profiled in a study of T cell changes during pregnancy in multiple sclerosis. Clones were sequenced by immunoSEQ multiplex PCR, and TCRdb holds only the in-frame ones, with some missing. The profile shows over 30,000 clones, over 75% of them singletons. The CDR3 length is 16 residues. J was trimmed by 5 bases and V by 11 bases; bases with no gene match: 13. Germline V lookup: CDR1 SEHNR, CDR2 FQNEAQ (reference sequence). The TCR was taken from a female donor with multiple sclerosis, enrolled in a pregnancy study. The V gene is TRBV7-9, the J gene TRBJ2-5; 14 bases agree with TRBD2. Sample: CD4+ T cells from peripheral blood mononuclear cells, taken before pregnancy. This CDR3 is CAYNTGTSGSFETQYF. The DNA for the CDR3 is TGTGCCTACAATACCGGGACTAGCGGGAGTTTTGAGACCCAGTACTTC.